Given below is one T cell receptor beta chain in context. Per the original methods: Using reference gene primer amplification, nucleated cell counts were estimated. Repertoires were generated with immunoSEQ multiplex PCR, while TCRdb's copy carries only in-frame clones and drops some. The V and J calls and clone size come from that table; D and trimming were worked out from the DNA. The sample records about 43,000 clones, roughly four fifths being singletons. These data originate in a study of blood T cell repertoires in COVID-19. Overall study: Samples came from the United States, Italy and Spain, spanning acute and convalescent COVID-19. From T cells, B-cell-depleted T cells, or PBMCs came the material, which was cDNA or gDNA.

CDR3 length: 13 residues. The germline V and J ends were trimmed by 2 bases and 5 bases, with 9 bases remaining between them. From germline, CDR1 is MNHNY and CDR2 SVGAGI (reference sequence). What was sequenced was peripheral blood. The clonotype was recovered from a woman aged 55-70 years with acute or convalescent COVID-19. V usage is TRBV6-6 and J usage is TRBJ2-5; no clear D. In DNA, the CDR3 is TGTGCCAGCAGTTACAACCCTCGGGAGACCCAGTACTTC. It specifies CASSYNPRETQYF.